Listed here are 19 T cell receptor beta chains from one sample, sequenced in a study of blood T cell repertoires in COVID-19. Measured with immunoSEQ multiplex PCR; TCRdb has only the in-frame clones, and not every one. The sample lists roughly 390,000 clones; about 90% were seen once. Sequencing was carried out using peripheral blood. The origin of the receptors is a woman aged 30 to 39 with COVID-19, enrolled during active disease.

The rearrangement joins TRBV5-1 to TRBJ2-7, with 11 bases lining up with TRBD2. Germline-derived CDR1 and CDR2 are SGHRS and YFSETQ. This CDR3 has 13 amino acids. J was trimmed by 2 bases and V by 7 bases; bases with no gene match: 2. Here the CDR3 reads CASGTSGTYEQYF. For the CDR3, the DNA is TGCGCCAGCGGGACTAGCGGAACCTACGAGCAGTACTTC.

The chain couples TRBV30 to TRBJ1-4; a possible D gene is TRBD1 (6 bases). The germline V gene has CDR1 GTSNPN and CDR2 SVGIG (reference sequence). This CDR3 has 14 amino acids. The V end lost 0 bases, the J end lost 6 bases, and 11 bases lay between the germline ends. The DNA for the CDR3 is TGTGCCTGGAGTGTGCACAGGGCGGATGAAAAACTGTTTTTT. Translation gives CAWSVHRADEKLFF. The whole variable domain, filled in from reference TRBV30 and TRBJ1-4, reads SQTIHQWPATLVQPVGSPLSLECTVEGTSNPNLYWYRQAAGRGLQLLFYSVGIGQISSEVPQNLSASRPQDRQFILSSKKLLLSDSGFYLCAWSVHRADEKLFFGSGTQLSVL.

CDR3: CASSQDTGSHEQYF. The CDR3 nucleotides are TGCGCCAGCAGCCAAGATACCGGGAGCCACGAGCAGTACTTC. The chain couples TRBV4-1 to TRBJ2-7, with TRBD2 as a possible D gene (6 bases). Germline V lookup: CDR1 MGHRA, CDR2 YSYEKL. The germline V and J ends were trimmed by 0 bases and 5 bases, with 11 bases remaining between them. The CDR3 sequence is 14 residues long.

The genes are TRBV5-5 and TRBJ1-1; 7 bases fit TRBD1. Germline V gene sequence: CDR1 SGHKS, CDR2 YYEKEE (reference sequence). The V segment lost 5 bases and the J segment 2 bases; nucleotides outside the gene matches: 6. The CDR3 covers 14 residues. CDR3 residues: CASSLDRVNTEAFF. CDR3 in DNA: TGTGCCAGCAGTCTTGACAGGGTCAACACTGAAGCTTTCTTT.

The gene calls are TRBV4-1 and TRBJ2-7; 10 bases line up with TRBD2. The CDR3 contains 14 residues. Trimming took 5 bases from V and 0 from J; bases not matched to a gene: 1. The V gene's germline CDR1 is MGHRA and CDR2 YSYEKL. For the CDR3, the DNA is TGCGCCAGCAGCGGGACTAGCGACTCCTACGAGCAGTACTTC. As protein: CASSGTSDSYEQYF.

The chain uses TRBV7-3 and TRBJ2-6; D not certain. Germline CDR1 and CDR2: SGHTA and FQGTGA. V was shortened by 5 bases and J by 4 bases, with 15 bases between the two germline ends. The CDR3 is 16 residues long. CDR3 DNA: TGTGCCAGCAGCCAAAAGCTCCCCTGGGGGGCCAACGTCCTGACTTTC. Translation: CASSQKLPWGANVLTF.

V gene TRBV21-1 combines with J gene TRBJ1-5; TRBD1, as called in the table, went unchecked against the DNA. TRBV21-1 is annotated as a pseudogene. The CDR3 extends over 19 amino acids. The CDR3 DNA follows: TGTGCCAGCAGCTCCCGAAACCCGGCCCTGGACAGGGATAATCAGCCCCAGCATTTT. Protein: CASSSRNPALDRDNQPQHF.

The V call is TRBV6-5, the J call TRBJ1-1; D is undetermined. Trimming left V 8 bases short and J 7 bases short, with 14 bases between. The CDR3 contains 12 residues. Germline V gives CDR1 MNHEY, CDR2 SVGAGI. The CDR3 DNA follows: TGTGCCAGCGGAATCGGGATCTTTGAAGCTTTCTTT. This sequence encodes CASGIGIFEAFF.

The rearrangement links TRBV18 to TRBJ1-1; D is perhaps TRBD1 (6 bases). The CDR3 covers 17 residues. Deletions cut 0 bases from V and 0 bases from J, with 14 bases between. CDR1 is KGHSH, CDR2 LQKENI, per germline. The CDR3 reads CASSPPSGTTMNTEAFF. The CDR3 nucleotides are TGTGCCAGCTCACCACCTTCTGGGACAACCATGAACACTGAAGCTTTCTTT.

The chain has TRBV19 and TRBJ1-1; no firm D call. Germline V gene data show CDR1 as LNHDA and CDR2 as SQIVND (reference sequence). CDR3 length equals 14 residues. Trimming left V 10 bases short and J 2 bases short, with 17 bases between. CDR3: CATHPPRANTEAFF. The CDR3 DNA reads TGTGCCACCCACCCCCCGCGGGCTAACACTGAAGCTTTCTTT.

The gene calls are TRBV6-5 and TRBJ2-7; a weak D match, TRBD2 (6 bases). CDR1 is MNHEY and CDR2 is SVGAGI in the germline V gene. This CDR3 has 14 residues. V dropped 2 bases and J dropped 0 bases, with 8 bases sitting between them. The CDR3 coding sequence is TGTGCCAGCAGTTACGGTAGCGGCTCCTACGAGCAGTACTTC. Protein sequence: CASSYGSGSYEQYF.

This clone occurred a few times. The chain carries TRBV4-1 and TRBJ2-2; no firm D call. Germline V gene sequence: CDR1 MGHRA, CDR2 YSYEKL. The ends were cut back, 0 bases at V and 4 bases at J, with 6 bases in the middle. The length of the CDR3 is 14 residues. The CDR3 reads CASSQEPGTGELFF. CDR3 nucleotides: TGCGCCAGCAGCCAAGAACCCGGCACCGGGGAGCTGTTTTTT.

CDR3 sequence: CASSNTGGNYGYTF. CDR3 in DNA: TGTGCCAGCAGTAATACAGGGGGCAACTATGGCTACACCTTC. The rearrangement links TRBV6-2 or TRBV6-3 to TRBJ1-2, with TRBD1 matching over 9 bases. V shed 5 bases, J shed 2 bases, and the junction held 3 bases outside the gene matches. The germline V gene encodes CDR1 MNHEY and CDR2 SVGEGT. The CDR3 loop spans 14 amino acids.

CDR3 sequence reads: CASSSLRGVDTEAFF. DNA for the CDR3: TGTGCCAGTAGTAGTTTGCGGGGCGTCGACACTGAAGCTTTCTTT. The V call is TRBV19, the J call TRBJ1-1; a possible D gene is TRBD1 (5 bases). This CDR3 is 15 amino acids long. Germline loops: CDR1 LNHDA, CDR2 SQIVND (reference sequence). Trimming removed 4 bases at V and 3 bases at J, with 15 bases between.

This clone was recorded only once. V usage is TRBV11-2 and J usage is TRBJ2-1; TRBD2 aligns across 12 bases. CDR1 and CDR2 from the germline V gene are SGHAT and FQNNGV. This CDR3 comprises 15 residues. The junction had 6 bases not matched to a gene; V was cut back by 4 bases and J by 8 bases. The CDR3 DNA reads TGTGCCAGCAGCTCTAGCGGGAGGGGGGTCGATGAGCAGTTCTTC. It translates to CASSSSGRGVDEQFF.

The genes are TRBV5-1 and TRBJ2-2; 10 bases are a match to TRBD2. The CDR3 is made up of 17 amino acids. The J segment lost 7 bases and the V segment lost 0 bases, leaving 9 bases of the junction unmatched. Germline V CDR1 and CDR2: SGHRS, YFSETQ. As DNA, the CDR3 is TGCGCCAGCAGCTTGGCCGGGCTAGCGGGAGCTGGCGGGGAGCTGTTTTTT. Protein: CASSLAGLAGAGGELFF.

In this sample, this clone turned up many times. V gene TRBV6-5 combines with J gene TRBJ1-2; the match to TRBD1 covers 9 bases. The CDR3 extends over 15 amino acids. The germline V gene has CDR1 MNHEY and CDR2 SVGAGI. The V gene end was trimmed by 0 bases and the J gene end by 4 bases; junction bases not matched to a gene: 3. In DNA, the CDR3 is TGTGCCAGCAGTTACTCAAGGACAGGGGTCTATGGCTACACCTTC. Translating it yields CASSYSRTGVYGYTF.

This clone showed up just a few times. The chain links TRBV9 to TRBJ1-3; the match to TRBD1 covers 7 bases. The CDR3 is made up of 16 amino acids. Trimming at V came to 0 bases and at J to 3 bases, leaving 6 bases not matched to a gene. Looked up from germline, CDR1 is SGDLS and CDR2 is YYNGEE. The CDR3 here is CASSVAEGGFGNTIYF. The CDR3 DNA reads TGTGCCAGCAGCGTAGCCGAAGGGGGCTTTGGAAACACCATATATTTT.

The chain joins TRBV3-1 (or the pseudogene TRBV3-2) to TRBJ2-7; D may be TRBD1 (9 bases). V dropped 8 bases and J dropped 5 bases, with 19 bases sitting between them. Per the germline V gene, CDR1 is LGHDT and CDR2 is YNNKEL (reference sequence). The CDR3 runs 14 residues. Here the CDR3 reads CASGQGREADEQYF. The CDR3 bases are TGTGCCAGCGGACAGGGGCGGGAGGCCGACGAGCAGTACTTC.